A selection of T cell receptor beta chains follows, all from one sample in a study of OX40 agonist ivuxolimab in advanced cancers. This table comes from immunoSEQ multiplex PCR, and its TCRdb copy is limited to in-frame clones, with some not included. The sample yields 65,000 to 80,000 clones, approximately 80% seen once. The sample here was CD4+ or CD8+ T cells sorted from blood, taken in a trial of the OX40 agonist ivuxolimab. These receptors were collected from an adult with an advanced solid tumor such as melanoma, head and neck, liver or kidney cancer. Both conserved end residues are part of each CDR3. D genes are given only for firm matches. Size values are once, few and many counts, or a class for expanded clones, and some rows have none.

d_call,v_call,clone_size,cdr3_length,j_call,cdr3_nt,cdr3_aa
.,TRBV5-6,.,16,TRBJ1-2,TGTGCCAGCAGCTTGATATCTGGGACGACCAACTATGGCTACACCTTC,CASSLISGTTNYGYTF
TRBD1,TRBV7-2,.,15,TRBJ1-5,TGTGCCAGCAGCTTTTACAGGGGGAACAATCAGCCCCAGCATTTT,CASSFYRGNNQPQHF
TRBD2,TRBV2,.,15,TRBJ2-5,TGTGCCAGCAGTGAAAACGGGGGGGGGCAAGAGACCCAGTACTTC,CASSENGGGQETQYF
TRBD1,TRBV28,.,13,TRBJ1-4,TGTGCCAGCAGTTTGGGACAGTATGAAAAACTGTTTTTT,CASSLGQYEKLFF
.,TRBV5-6,.,12,TRBJ2-7,TGTGCCAGCAGTTCGATGCACAACGAGCAGTACTTC,CASSSMHNEQYF
.,TRBV7-9,.,15,TRBJ1-5,TGTGCCAGCAGCTTAGAGGGGAGAGGCAATCAGCCCCAGCATTTT,CASSLEGRGNQPQHF
.,TRBV27,.,14,TRBJ1-4,TGTGCCAGCAGGATGAACTTCAGGGGCGAAAAACTGTTTTTT,CASRMNFRGEKLFF
.,TRBV6-5,.,16,TRBJ2-7,TGTGCCAGCAGTTACTCGACTGGCAGGGTAAACTACGAGCAGTACTTC,CASSYSTGRVNYEQYF
TRBD2,TRBV19,.,15,TRBJ2-1,TGTGCCAGTAGTGCCCGCCGACTAGCGGGAGTAGAGCAGTTCTTC,CASSARRLAGVEQFF
.,TRBV10-1,once,13,TRBJ2-7,TGCGCCAGCAGACGGGACCGGGTCTACGAGCAGTACTTC,CASRRDRVYEQYF
TRBD2,TRBV6-5,.,13,TRBJ2-7,TGTGCCAGCAGAGGACTAGCGGACTACGAGCAGTACTTC,CASRGLADYEQYF
TRBD1,TRBV4-2,once,17,TRBJ2-2,TGTGCCAGCAGCCAACCCCGGGGACAGGGGAACACCGGGGAGCTGTTTTTT,CASSQPRGQGNTGELFF
.,TRBV7-2,.,16,TRBJ1-1,TGTGCCAGTTTAGGAGTACGGGGGGGATTGAACACTGAAGCTTTCTTT,CASLGVRGGLNTEAFF
.,TRBV7-2,.,13,TRBJ2-5,TGTGCCAGCAGCCAAGGGACCGAAGAGACCCAGTACTTC,CASSQGTEETQYF
.,TRBV6-4,.,15,TRBJ2-3,TGTGCCAGCAGCCAACAGGGAGTTGGCACAGATACGCAGTATTTT,CASSQQGVGTDTQYF
.,TRBV5-1,.,16,TRBJ2-5,TGCGCCAGCACCCGAGGGGGGGACCCCATCCAAGAGACCCAGTACTTC,CASTRGGDPIQETQYF
TRBD1,TRBV10-3,.,14,TRBJ2-7,TGTGCCATCAGCCCCGGGACAGGGTCTTACGAGCAGTACTTC,CAISPGTGSYEQYF
TRBD1,TRBV2,.,16,TRBJ1-5,TGTGCCAGCGGGGGACAGGGCCCCAGAGGCAATCAGCCCCAGCATTTT,CASGGQGPRGNQPQHF
.,TRBV6-6,.,14,TRBJ2-5,TGTGCCAGCAGTTCCACGGACAGTCAAGAGACCCAGTACTTC,CASSSTDSQETQYF
TRBD1,TRBV30,.,12,TRBJ2-5,TGTGCCTGGGACAGGGGTACAGAGACCCAGTACTTC,CAWDRGTETQYF
TRBD2,TRBV19,few,17,TRBJ2-1,TGTGCCAGTAGTAGGGGCCCCGCGGGGGGGACTAGCAATGAGCAGTTCTTC,CASSRGPAGGTSNEQFF
.,TRBV6-5,few,13,TRBJ1-6,TGTGCCAGCAGACCCGACGGGAATTCACCCCTCCACTTT,CASRPDGNSPLHF
.,TRBV28,.,13,TRBJ2-1,TGTGCCAGCAGTTTGGGGGAAAGGGGGTGGCAGTTCTTC,CASSLGERGWQFF
.,TRBV6-1,.,14,TRBJ1-2,TGTGCCAGCAGTGAAGGGACAGTCAACTATGGCTACACCTTC,CASSEGTVNYGYTF
TRBD1,TRBV9,.,14,TRBJ1-2,TGTGCCAGCAGCGTAGGGGACAGGAACTATGGCTACACCTTC,CASSVGDRNYGYTF
TRBD1,TRBV27,.,15,TRBJ2-7,TGTGCCAGCAGCCCACTTGGGACAGGGAAGGGCGAGCAGTACTTC,CASSPLGTGKGEQYF
.,TRBV5-1,.,16,TRBJ2-3,TGCGCCAGCAGCTTGGCTAGTTGGGGGACCACAGATACGCAGTATTTT,CASSLASWGTTDTQYF
.,TRBV6-6,.,16,TRBJ2-1,TGTGCCAGCAAATATAGGACAGTGCTCTCCTACAATGAGCAGTTCTTC,CASKYRTVLSYNEQFF
TRBD1,TRBV5-1,.,16,TRBJ1-3,TGCGCCAGCACCTCACAGGGGCCGAAGGCTGGAAACACCATATATTTT,CASTSQGPKAGNTIYF
.,TRBV7-2,.,13,TRBJ2-7,TGTGCCAGCAGCTTAGGACAGGCGAACGAGCAGTACTTC,CASSLGQANEQYF
.,TRBV5-6,.,15,TRBJ2-2,TGTGCCAGCAGCAACCTAAGGACGGGGGCCGGGGAGCTGTTTTTT,CASSNLRTGAGELFF
.,TRBV7-3,.,17,TRBJ1-6,TGTGCCAGCAGCTTTAACGCGGGGAGGCAGGGTAATTCACCCCTCCACTTT,CASSFNAGRQGNSPLHF
.,TRBV25-1,.,17,TRBJ1-2,TGTGCCAGCAGTGAAAGTGGTGCGGAGGGGGTTTCCTATGGCTACACCTTC,CASSESGAEGVSYGYTF
TRBD2,TRBV5-1,.,15,TRBJ2-1,TGCGCCAGCAGCTTCGACGGGAGGGACTACAATGAGCAGTTCTTC,CASSFDGRDYNEQFF
.,TRBV2,once,14,TRBJ1-4,TGTGCCAGCGACCCCGGGGGGACTAATGAAAAACTGTTTTTT,CASDPGGTNEKLFF
.,TRBV5-8,.,13,TRBJ2-5,TGTGCCAGCAGCCAATACAACCAAGAGACCCAGTACTTC,CASSQYNQETQYF
.,TRBV28,.,15,TRBJ2-7,TGTGCCAGCAGTACCTCAGGGGTAAGCACCTACGAGCAGTACTTC,CASSTSGVSTYEQYF
.,TRBV6-6,.,15,TRBJ2-7,TGTGCCAGCAGTTTCTCCGGGGGCAGCTCCTACGAGCAGTACTTC,CASSFSGGSSYEQYF
TRBD1,TRBV6-5,.,15,TRBJ1-2,TGTGCCAGCAGTTACTCCGGGACAGGAAACTATGGCTACACCTTC,CASSYSGTGNYGYTF
TRBD1,TRBV6-5,.,15,TRBJ2-7,TGTGCCAGCAGTTATAGGGACAGGGGTACCTACGAGCAGTACTTC,CASSYRDRGTYEQYF
TRBD2,TRBV2,.,12,TRBJ2-3,TGTGCCAGCTGGGCGGGAGGAGATACGCAGTATTTT,CASWAGGDTQYF
.,TRBV11-1,.,17,TRBJ2-1,TGTGCCAGCAGCTTTGGCAGCCGAATTGTTTCCTACAATGAGCAGTTCTTC,CASSFGSRIVSYNEQFF
.,TRBV15,.,13,TRBJ2-3,TGTGCCACCAGCAGATCCCCCCCGGATACGCAGTATTTT,CATSRSPPDTQYF
TRBD1,TRBV7-9,.,19,TRBJ1-3,TGTGCCAGCAGCCTCCGACTACTGGACAGGTCCAACTCTGGAAACACCATATATTTT,CASSLRLLDRSNSGNTIYF
TRBD1,TRBV10-3,.,15,TRBJ2-3,TGTGCCATCGCCTCGACAGGGATCGCCCCAGATACGCAGTATTTT,CAIASTGIAPDTQYF
.,TRBV4-2,.,15,TRBJ2-3,TGTGCCAGCAGCCCCCAATGGGGCAGCACAGATACGCAGTATTTT,CASSPQWGSTDTQYF
.,TRBV5-1,.,13,TRBJ2-7,TGCGCCAGCAGCAACCAAGGGACGGGGGAGCAGTACTTC,CASSNQGTGEQYF
TRBD2,TRBV7-3,.,16,TRBJ2-5,TGTGCCAGCAGCCCGGGGACTAGCGGGGGAGAAGAGACCCAGTACTTC,CASSPGTSGGEETQYF
TRBD1,TRBV7-2,.,15,TRBJ2-2,TGTGCCAGCAGTTCAAGGGGGCGCGACACCGGGGAGCTGTTTTTT,CASSSRGRDTGELFF
TRBD2,TRBV4-1,.,15,TRBJ2-1,TGCGCCAGCAGCCAAGGACTAGCGAACTACAATGAGCAGTTCTTC,CASSQGLANYNEQFF
TRBD2,TRBV5-1,.,16,TRBJ2-1,TGCGCCAGCAGCTCTAGCGGGGGGGCCTCCTACAATGAGCAGTTCTTC,CASSSSGGASYNEQFF
.,TRBV5-5,.,14,TRBJ1-2,TGTGCCAGCAGCTTGTCTCGGGGGAACTATGGCTACACCTTC,CASSLSRGNYGYTF
TRBD1,TRBV19,.,14,TRBJ1-2,TGTGCCAGTATGGGGACAGGGCTAGGCTATGGCTACACCTTC,CASMGTGLGYGYTF
TRBD1,TRBV5-1,.,14,TRBJ1-1,TGCGCCAGCAGCTTGGGGACAGGGGGTCCTGAAGCTTTCTTT,CASSLGTGGPEAFF
TRBD2,TRBV28,.,16,TRBJ2-1,TGTGCCAGCAGCCCCCCAAGCGGGAGACACTACAATGAGCAGTTCTTC,CASSPPSGRHYNEQFF
.,TRBV28,.,16,TRBJ1-3,TGTGCCAGCAGAACTGCGGAGGCAAACTCTGGAAACACCATATATTTT,CASRTAEANSGNTIYF
.,TRBV6-1,.,12,TRBJ1-1,TGTGCCAGCACACGGCGAAGAACTGAAGCTTTCTTT,CASTRRRTEAFF
TRBD1,TRBV5-4,.,14,TRBJ1-1,TGTGCCAGCAGCTTGGTCGACAGGGGCACTGAAGCTTTCTTT,CASSLVDRGTEAFF
.,TRBV7-2,.,14,TRBJ1-4,TGTGCCAGCAGCCCTCAGACCGGTAATGAAAAACTGTTTTTT,CASSPQTGNEKLFF